This T cell receptor beta chain was recorded in a study of blood T cell repertoires in COVID-19 (TCRdb year 2020). Turning to the overall study: The collaborator samples originated in the United States, Italy and Spain and spanned the acute and convalescent phases of COVID-19. Subjects who had been exposed to COVID-19, were actively infected with it, or had recovered from it provided the deeply sampled blood TCRbeta repertoires that made up the dataset. The sample metadata nearly always contained a de-identified subject ID, COVID-19 status, age in years and sex. The material from the prospective study consisted of cDNA or gDNA derived from T cells, B-cell-depleted T cells, or PBMCs. A freely available public database, intended as a resource for researchers studying the immune response to SARS-CoV-2, is where the repertoires were released. Samples came from the ongoing ImmuneRACE study (first 160 participants) plus 1,254 subjects from 6 global collaborators. Where available, HLA class I and class II types were obtained from metadata supplied by the sample provider rather than from assay-based typing. Study-level results and caveats: The quantity of clinical and demographic metadata differed by source and by participant and was supplied without curation.

TCRbeta CDR3 regions were amplified from genomic DNA using the immunoSEQ Assay, a bias-controlled multiplex PCR. The authors' analysis ran thus. Nucleated cell counts per sample were estimated from amplification of reference gene primers within the assay. To quantify the absolute abundance of each unique TCRbeta CDR3 rearrangement, sequence reads were collapsed and filtered. For each sample, productive Simpson clonality was calculated as the square root of Simpson's diversity index over productive rearrangements. TCRdb re-hosts the immuneACCESS table, in-frame sequences only. Its copies lack some clones; in the studies checked, an unresolved V gene accounts for under half of them, and the cause for the rest is not known. V, J and clone size are those of that table, while D and trimming were read from the DNA. The sample table lists tens of thousands of clones, 86% of them with a count of one. The top ten constitute 6.9% of the sample.

Points on this clone: Its antigen is unknown. Base quality data are lacking; no much larger clone is found one base away.

The CDR3 contains 15 residues, cysteine and phenylalanine counted. The CDR3 DNA has 45 bases and is translated from base 1. V is pruned by 0 bases and J by 6 bases, leaving 4 bases of the junction without a gene match. Looking up the germline V gene yields CDR1 SGHDT and CDR2 YYEEEE. Whole blood was collected in K2EDTA tubes by collaborating institutions according to the institutions' own protocols. Collaborator samples were shipped for TCRbeta analysis as frozen whole blood, isolated PBMCs, or DNA extracted from either sample type. Material: peripheral blood. The chain is made from TRBV5-6 and TRBJ1-5; 9 nucleotides in the junction match TRBD1. The sequence came from a man between 50 and 59 years old with active COVID-19. The sequenced DNA: TGTGCCAGCAGCTTGGCGGGACAGGGCCGTCAGCCCCAGCATTTT. This codes for CASSLAGQGRQPQHF.